These 5 T cell receptor beta chains came from one sample sequenced in a study of shared clonotypes between healthy human individuals (TCRdb year 2020). Library prep was done by the immunoSEQ multiplex PCR assay. The clones in this table, taken by TCRdb from immuneACCESS, are in-frame only. Not every clone is retained; where verified, under half of the shortfall comes from an unresolved V gene, and the cause of the rest is unknown. This sample lists about half a million clones; about 80% were detected once. 9.5% to 15% of the sample is held by the ten biggest clonotypes. Sequences were obtained from PBMCs. All receptors derive from a woman between 40 and 50 years old in good health. Some clones in this sample may be carry-over from other donors' samples.

This clone was observed at least ten times. The rearrangement joins TRBV6-5 to TRBJ2-5, with D perhaps matching TRBD1 (6 bases). The V end lost 7 bases, the J end lost 2 bases, and 14 bases lay between the germline ends. In germline, CDR1 is MNHEY, CDR2 SVGAGI. The CDR3 loop spans 14 amino acids. CDR3: CASKRPTGQETQYF. The CDR3 region has the DNA TGTGCCAGCAAGCGACCGACAGGTCAAGAGACCCAGTACTTC.

The chain couples TRBV19 to TRBJ1-1; 7 bases align to TRBD1. The J segment lost 4 bases and the V segment lost 2 bases, leaving 7 bases of the junction unmatched. The CDR3 length is 15 residues. From germline, CDR1 is LNHDA and CDR2 SQIVND (reference sequence). CDR3 DNA: TGTGCCAGTAGTATATACAGGGGTGCGGGCACTGAAGCTTTCTTT. Translated: CASSIYRGAGTEAFF.

This clone came up many times. The chain links TRBV29-1 to TRBJ2-1, with D uncertain. Germline CDR1 is SQVTM and CDR2 is ANQGSEA. The V end was cut by 1 base, the J end by 8 bases, with 15 bases between. The CDR3 consists of 14 residues. The CDR3 loop reads CSVEVKVLGDEQFF. CDR3 DNA sequence: TGCAGCGTTGAAGTTAAGGTTCTCGGCGATGAGCAGTTCTTC.

There are a few counts of this clone. The chain combines TRBV11-2 with TRBJ2-5, with TRBD2 matching 7 bases. V dropped 1 base and J dropped 6; count of bases not matched to a gene: 5. This CDR3 region has 14 residues. The germline V gene encodes CDR1 SGHAT and CDR2 FQNNGV. The CDR3 DNA reads as TGTGCCAGCAGCTTAGTTCGGGGGGAGCAGACCCAGTACTTC. Protein: CASSLVRGEQTQYF.

The chain combines TRBV28 with TRBJ1-5; maybe TRBD1 (5 bases). Germline V gene sequence: CDR1 MDHEN, CDR2 SYDVKM. CDR3 length: 14 amino acids. V was clipped by 3 bases and J by 1 base, with 7 bases between them. The CDR3: CASSFGQSNQPQHF. CDR3 in DNA: TGTGCCAGCAGTTTCGGACAAAGCAATCAGCCCCAGCATTTT.